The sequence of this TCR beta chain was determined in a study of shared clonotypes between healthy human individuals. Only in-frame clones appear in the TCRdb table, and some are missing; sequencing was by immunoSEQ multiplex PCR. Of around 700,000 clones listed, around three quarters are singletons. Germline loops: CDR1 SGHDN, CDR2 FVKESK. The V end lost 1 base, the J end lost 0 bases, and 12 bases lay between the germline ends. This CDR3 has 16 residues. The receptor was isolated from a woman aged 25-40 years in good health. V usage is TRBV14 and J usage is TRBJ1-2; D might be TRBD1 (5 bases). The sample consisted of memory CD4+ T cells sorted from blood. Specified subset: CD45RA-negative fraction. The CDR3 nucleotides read TGTGCCAGCAGCCAAGTCGGGGCCCTAGCTAACTATGGCTACACCTTC. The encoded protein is CASSQVGALANYGYTF. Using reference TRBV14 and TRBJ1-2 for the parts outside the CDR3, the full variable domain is EAGVTQFPSHSVIEKGQTVTLRCDPISGHDNLYWYRRVMGKEIKFLLHFVKESKQDESGMPNNRFLAERTGGTYSTLKVQPAELEDSGVYFCASSQVGALANYGYTFGSGTRLTVV.